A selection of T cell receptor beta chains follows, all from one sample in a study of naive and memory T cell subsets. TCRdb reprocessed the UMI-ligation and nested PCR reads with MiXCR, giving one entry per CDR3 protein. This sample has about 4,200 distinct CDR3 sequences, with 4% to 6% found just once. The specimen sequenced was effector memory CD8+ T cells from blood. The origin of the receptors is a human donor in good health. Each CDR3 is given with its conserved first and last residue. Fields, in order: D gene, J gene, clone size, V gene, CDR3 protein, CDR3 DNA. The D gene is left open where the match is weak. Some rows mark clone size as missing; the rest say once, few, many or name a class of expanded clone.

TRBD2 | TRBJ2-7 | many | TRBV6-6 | CASSSPGGENYF | TGTGCCAGCAGTTCCCCCGGGGGGGAGAACTACTTC
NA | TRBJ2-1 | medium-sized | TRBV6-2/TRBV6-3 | CASNPHGNKVASGSKEQFF | TGTGCCAGCAATCCCCACGGCAATAAAGTGGCGTCTGGGTCAAAAGAGCAGTTCTTC
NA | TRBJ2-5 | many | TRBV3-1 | CASRLGTTRQETQYF | TGTGCCAGCAGGCTCGGGACCACCCGTCAAGAGACCCAGTACTTC
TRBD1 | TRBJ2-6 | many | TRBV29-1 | CSVDDRGRGANVLTF | TGCAGCGTTGACGACAGGGGGCGTGGGGCCAACGTCCTGACTTTC
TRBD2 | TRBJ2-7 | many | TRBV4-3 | CASSPDPAGEAGEQYF | TGCGCCAGCAGCCCCGACCCGGCGGGAGAGGCGGGCGAGCAGTACTTC
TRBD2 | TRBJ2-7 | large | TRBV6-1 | CASSELAGSSYEQYF | TGTGCCAGCAGTGAACTAGCGGGGAGCTCCTACGAGCAGTACTTC
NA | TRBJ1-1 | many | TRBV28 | CASSLFLRGLYTEAFF | TGTGCCAGCAGTTTATTCCTTCGGGGGCTGTACACTGAAGCTTTCTTT
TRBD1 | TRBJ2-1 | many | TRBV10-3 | CAIKGGGRPETGLGNEQFF | TGTGCCATCAAAGGGGGCGGCCGACCGGAGACAGGTCTGGGCAATGAGCAGTTCTTC
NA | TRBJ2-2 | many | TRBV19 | CASSPRRGGELFF | TGTGCCAGTAGTCCCCGCCGGGGGGGGGAGCTGTTTTTT
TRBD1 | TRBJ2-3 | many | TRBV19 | CATVLGTGAPDTQYF | TGTGCCACCGTCCTAGGAACAGGGGCCCCAGATACGCAGTATTTT
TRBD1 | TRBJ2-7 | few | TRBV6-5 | CASSKAPGGTGVSEQYF | TGTGCCAGCAGCAAGGCTCCCGGGGGGACAGGGGTCTCCGAGCAGTACTTC
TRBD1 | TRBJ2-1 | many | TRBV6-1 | CASSDPVTGGNEQFF | TGTGCCAGCAGTGATCCCGTGACAGGGGGCAATGAGCAGTTCTTC
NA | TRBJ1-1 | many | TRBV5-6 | CASSLFGFLGTEAFF | TGTGCCAGCAGCTTATTCGGTTTTTTAGGCACTGAAGCTTTCTTT
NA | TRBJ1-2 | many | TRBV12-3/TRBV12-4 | CASSPTLRLYGYTF | TGTGCCAGCAGCCCTACCCTCAGATTATATGGCTACACCTTC
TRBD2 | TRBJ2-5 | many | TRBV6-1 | CASSALAGEVETQYF | TGTGCCAGCAGTGCCCTAGCGGGAGAAGTAGAGACCCAGTACTTC
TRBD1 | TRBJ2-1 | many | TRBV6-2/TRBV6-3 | CASSQDREFSYNEQFF | TGTGCCAGCAGTCAAGACAGGGAGTTCTCCTACAATGAGCAGTTCTTC
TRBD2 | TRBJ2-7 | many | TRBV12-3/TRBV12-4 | CASSAGLADEQYF | TGTGCCAGCAGCGCAGGACTAGCGGACGAGCAGTACTTC
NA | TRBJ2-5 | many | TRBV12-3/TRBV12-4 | CASNLDGEETQYF | TGTGCCAGCAACCTAGACGGGGAAGAGACCCAGTACTTC
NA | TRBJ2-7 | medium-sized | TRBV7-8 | CAPVGQKGTSYEQYF | TGTGCCCCGGTCGGCCAAAAGGGAACCTCTTACGAGCAGTACTTC
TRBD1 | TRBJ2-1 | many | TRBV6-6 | CASSYGTEHNEQFF | TGTGCCAGCAGTTACGGGACAGAGCACAATGAGCAGTTCTTC
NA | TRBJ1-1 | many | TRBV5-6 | CASRDTGMNTEAFF | TGTGCCAGCAGAGATACAGGGATGAACACTGAAGCTTTCTTT
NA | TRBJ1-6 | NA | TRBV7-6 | CASSQTDFDSPLHF | TGTGCCAGCAGCCAGACAGATTTTGATTCACCCCTCCACTTT
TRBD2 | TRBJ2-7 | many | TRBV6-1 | CASSEPGGAYEQYF | TGTGCCAGCAGTGAACCGGGGGGGGCGTACGAGCAGTACTTC
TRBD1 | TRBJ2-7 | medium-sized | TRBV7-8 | CASSLNRGPSDEQYF | TGTGCCAGCAGTCTAAACAGGGGACCATCTGACGAGCAGTACTTC
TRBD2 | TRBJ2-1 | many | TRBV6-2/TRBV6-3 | CASSYILASGSPNEQFF | TGTGCCAGCAGTTACATCTTGGCCAGCGGGAGCCCAAATGAGCAGTTCTTC
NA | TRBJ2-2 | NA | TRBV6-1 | CASSEYRYLPWTLANTGELFF | TGTGCCAGCAGTGAATATCGGTACCTGCCGTGGACCCTGGCGAACACCGGGGAGCTGTTTTTT